The clone carrying this T cell receptor beta chain was detected many times. The antigen remains undetermined. Trimming removed 6 bases at V and 2 bases at J, with 21 bases between. Germline V gene data show CDR1 as MNHEY and CDR2 as SMNVEV (reference sequence). This CDR3 has 17 amino acids. This sample is drawn from a study of CD8 T cells in ankylosing spondylitis. Whole-study findings and limits: Reportedly, disease-linked clones are significantly enriched in ankylosing spondylitis patients' matched synovial fluid. A motif of eight highly homologous TCR beta variants was seen as apparently characteristic of ankylosing spondylitis blood.

TCR beta libraries were made by quantitative 5'-RACE with molecular barcodes. Using its own MiXCR run on the 5' RACE reads, TCRdb lists one record per CDR3 protein. The profile shows 450,000 to 550,000 distinct CDR3 sequences, roughly 5% of them singletons. The sequence came from a male donor with ankylosing spondylitis. The specimen was blood, either unsorted or a sorted T cell fraction (not recorded which). This chain uses TRBV27 with TRBJ2-3; D is uncertain. The CDR3 loop reads CASSYHLGGGNTDTQYF. Written as DNA, the CDR3 is TGTGCCAGCAGCTACCACCTTGGCGGTGGAAACACAGATACGCAGTATTTT.